This record concerns one T cell receptor (beta chain) sequence. Its antigen is unknown. The data are from a study of glioma-infiltrating T cells. Across the study: Low-grade gliomas were grade II; glioblastomas were grade IV at initial diagnosis. General observations from the study: A blood CDR3 motif signature was depleted in highly divergent patients. Non-neoplastic patients had below-expected tissue-blood divergence, while all gliomas exceeded expectation. Only very few CDR3 sequences appeared in both tissue and blood.

Amplification of TCR alpha and beta CDR3 regions from RNA used iRepertoire nested multiplex PCR. TCRdb reanalysed the multiplex PCR reads using MiXCR and keeps one entry per CDR3 protein. The table records 300,000 to 450,000 distinct CDR3 sequences, around 45% of them present only once. The CDR3 is 16 amino acids. The germline V and J ends were trimmed by 5 bases and 0 bases, with 16 bases remaining between them. Germline V CDR1 and CDR2: LNHDA, SQIVND (reference sequence). The sequenced sample was glioma tissue, nonneoplastic brain tissue, or PBMCs (not recorded which). This receptor was obtained from a human donor with low-grade glioma or glioblastoma, undergoing nonglioma brain surgery, or in good health (not recorded which). This rearrangement joins TRBV19 to TRBJ1-1; maybe TRBD1 (6 bases). CDR3 nucleotides: TGTGCCAGTAGTCCTGGGGGTGGACAGATGAACACTGAAGCTTTCTTT. As protein: CASSPGGGQMNTEAFF.